This TCR beta chain was retrieved from a study of blood T cell repertoires in COVID-19. In the study overall: Acute and convalescent COVID-19 specimens originated in the United States, Italy and Spain. Sources were T cells, B-cell-depleted T cells, or PBMCs; the material itself was cDNA or gDNA.

Germline-derived CDR1 and CDR2 are KGHSH and LQKENI. CDR3 length: 14 residues. V lost 6 bases, J lost 5 bases, and 5 bases stayed unmatched. In the original workflow: Estimation of nucleated cell counts relied on the amplification of reference gene primers. The method was immunoSEQ multiplex PCR; TCRdb's version includes in-frame clones alone and lacks a portion of them. The V and J calls and the clone size are those of that table, but D and trimming were determined from the DNA. The profile covers under 120,000 clones, with 75% to 90% appearing a single time and roughly 32% taken by the ten largest.

The receptor was derived from a woman aged 80 or over with acute or convalescent COVID-19. Input material: peripheral blood. This chain uses TRBV18 with TRBJ2-7; 12 bases map to TRBD1. This CDR3 is CASSTGQGADEQYF. The CDR3 region has the DNA TGTGCCAGCTCTACGGGACAGGGGGCGGACGAGCAGTACTTC.